This T cell receptor beta chain was obtained from a study of blood T cell repertoires in COVID-19. Seattle patients were enrolled while actively infected and followed longitudinally. The CDR3 extends over 13 amino acids. From germline, CDR1 is LNHDA and CDR2 SQIVND (reference sequence). Deletions cut 6 bases from V and 2 bases from J, with 10 bases between. Measured with immunoSEQ multiplex PCR; TCRdb has only the in-frame clones, and not every one. This table has roughly 400,000 clones, about 90% appearing once. The chain is built from TRBV19 and TRBJ1-2, with TRBD1 as a possible D gene (5 bases). The receptor comes from a woman in her sixties or seventies with COVID-19, enrolled during active disease. The source material was peripheral blood. CDR3 protein: CASREGPNYGYTF. Written as DNA, the CDR3 is TGTGCCAGTAGGGAGGGACCCAACTATGGCTACACCTTC.